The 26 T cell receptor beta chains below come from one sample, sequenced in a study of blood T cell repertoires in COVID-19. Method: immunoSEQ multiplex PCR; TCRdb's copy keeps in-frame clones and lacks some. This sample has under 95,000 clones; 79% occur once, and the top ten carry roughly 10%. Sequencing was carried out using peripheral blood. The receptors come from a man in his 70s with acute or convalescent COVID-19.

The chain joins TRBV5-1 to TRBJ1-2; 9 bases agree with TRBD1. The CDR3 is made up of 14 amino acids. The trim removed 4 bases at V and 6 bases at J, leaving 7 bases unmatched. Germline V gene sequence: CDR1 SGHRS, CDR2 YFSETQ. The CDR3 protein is CASSLERQGDGYTF. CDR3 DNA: TGCGCCAGCAGCCTGGAGAGACAGGGGGATGGCTACACCTTC.

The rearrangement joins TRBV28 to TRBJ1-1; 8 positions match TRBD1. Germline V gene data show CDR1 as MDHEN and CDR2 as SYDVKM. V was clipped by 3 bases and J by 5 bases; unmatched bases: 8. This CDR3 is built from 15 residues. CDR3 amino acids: CASSFLQGARTEAFF. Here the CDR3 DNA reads TGTGCCAGCAGTTTTCTGCAGGGGGCCCGGACTGAAGCTTTCTTT.

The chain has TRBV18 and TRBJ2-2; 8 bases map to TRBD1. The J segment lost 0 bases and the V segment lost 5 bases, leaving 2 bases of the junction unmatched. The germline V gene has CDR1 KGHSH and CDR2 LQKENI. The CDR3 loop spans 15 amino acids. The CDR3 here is CASSADRANTGELFF. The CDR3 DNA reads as TGTGCCAGCTCAGCGGACAGGGCGAACACCGGGGAGCTGTTTTTT.

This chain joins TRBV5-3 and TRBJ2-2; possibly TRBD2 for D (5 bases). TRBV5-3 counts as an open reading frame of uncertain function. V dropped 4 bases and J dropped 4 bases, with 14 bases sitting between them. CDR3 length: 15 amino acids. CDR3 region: CARSNDLSATGELFF. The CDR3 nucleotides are TGTGCCAGAAGCAACGACCTTAGCGCCACCGGGGAGCTGTTTTTT.

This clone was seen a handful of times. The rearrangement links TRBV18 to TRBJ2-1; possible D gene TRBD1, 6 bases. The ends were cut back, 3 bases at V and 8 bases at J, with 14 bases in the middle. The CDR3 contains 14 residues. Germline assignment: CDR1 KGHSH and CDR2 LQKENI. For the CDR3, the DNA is TGTGCCAGCTCACCGGCAGGGGCGGACGATGAGCAGTTCTTC. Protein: CASSPAGADDEQFF.

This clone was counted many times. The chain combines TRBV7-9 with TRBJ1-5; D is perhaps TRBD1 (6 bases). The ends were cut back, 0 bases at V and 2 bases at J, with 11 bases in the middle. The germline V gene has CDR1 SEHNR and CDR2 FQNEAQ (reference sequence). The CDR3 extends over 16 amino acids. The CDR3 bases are TGTGCCAGCAGCTTAGCGGACAGACATGGCAATCAGCCCCAGCATTTT. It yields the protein CASSLADRHGNQPQHF.

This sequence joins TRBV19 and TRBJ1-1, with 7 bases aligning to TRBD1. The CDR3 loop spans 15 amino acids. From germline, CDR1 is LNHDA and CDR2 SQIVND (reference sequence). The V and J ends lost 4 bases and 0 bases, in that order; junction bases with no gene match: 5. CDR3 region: CASSTPQGLNTEAFF. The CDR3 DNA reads TGTGCCAGTAGTACACCACAGGGGTTGAACACTGAAGCTTTCTTT. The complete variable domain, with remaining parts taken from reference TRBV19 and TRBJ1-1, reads DGGITQSPKYLFRKEGQNVTLSCEQNLNHDAMYWYRQDPGQGLRLIYYSQIVNDFQKGDIAEGYSVSREKKESFPLTVTSAQKNPTAFYLCASSTPQGLNTEAFFGQGTRLTVV.

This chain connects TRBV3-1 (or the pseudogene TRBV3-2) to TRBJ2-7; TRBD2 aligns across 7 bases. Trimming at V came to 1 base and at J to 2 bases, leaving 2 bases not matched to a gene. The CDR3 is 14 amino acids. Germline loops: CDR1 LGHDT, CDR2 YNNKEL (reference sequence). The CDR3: CASSQVSGPYEQYF. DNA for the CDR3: TGTGCCAGCAGCCAAGTTAGCGGGCCCTACGAGCAGTACTTC.

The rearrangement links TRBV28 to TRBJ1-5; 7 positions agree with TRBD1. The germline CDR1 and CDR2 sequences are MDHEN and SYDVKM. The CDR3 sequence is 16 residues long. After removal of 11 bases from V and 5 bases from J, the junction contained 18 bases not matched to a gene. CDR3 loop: CAGHRGQAYGDQPQHF. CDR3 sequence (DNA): TGTGCCGGGCATCGAGGACAGGCTTATGGGGATCAGCCCCAGCATTTT.

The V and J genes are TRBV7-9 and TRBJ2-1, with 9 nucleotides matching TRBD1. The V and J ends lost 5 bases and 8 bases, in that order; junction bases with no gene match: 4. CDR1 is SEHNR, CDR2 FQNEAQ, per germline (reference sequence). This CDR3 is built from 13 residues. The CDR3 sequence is CASSRTGVHEQFF. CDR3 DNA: TGTGCCAGCAGCAGGACAGGGGTGCATGAGCAGTTCTTC. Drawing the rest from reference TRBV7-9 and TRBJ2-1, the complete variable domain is DTGVSQNPRHKITKRGQNVTFRCDPISEHNRLYWYRQTLGQGPEFLTYFQNEAQLEKSRLLSDRFSAERPKGSFSTLEIQRTEQGDSAMYLCASSRTGVHEQFFGPGTRLTVL.

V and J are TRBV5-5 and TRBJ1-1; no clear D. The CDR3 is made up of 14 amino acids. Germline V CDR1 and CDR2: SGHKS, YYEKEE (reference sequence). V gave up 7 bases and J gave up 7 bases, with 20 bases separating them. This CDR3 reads CASRPGTADGEAFF. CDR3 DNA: TGTGCCAGCCGACCCGGTACAGCAGATGGTGAAGCTTTCTTT.

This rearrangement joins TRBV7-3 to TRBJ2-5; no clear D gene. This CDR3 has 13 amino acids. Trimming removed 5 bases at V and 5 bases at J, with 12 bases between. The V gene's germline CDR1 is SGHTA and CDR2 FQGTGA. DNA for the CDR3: TGTGCCAGCAGCCTCGACACCTACGAGACCCAGTACTTC. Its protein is CASSLDTYETQYF.

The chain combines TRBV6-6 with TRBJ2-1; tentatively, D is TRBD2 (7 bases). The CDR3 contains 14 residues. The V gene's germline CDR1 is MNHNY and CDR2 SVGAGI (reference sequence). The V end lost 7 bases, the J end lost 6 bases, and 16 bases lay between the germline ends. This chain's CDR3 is CASIDRGGSNEQFF. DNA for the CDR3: TGTGCCAGCATCGATAGGGGGGGATCCAATGAGCAGTTCTTC.

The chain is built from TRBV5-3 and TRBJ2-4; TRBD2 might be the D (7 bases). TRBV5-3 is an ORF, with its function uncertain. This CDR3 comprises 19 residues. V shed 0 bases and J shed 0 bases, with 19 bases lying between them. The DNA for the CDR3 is TGTGCCAGAAGCTTGGACCGGGGGGCGAATTCTTTAGCCAAAAACATTCAGTACTTC. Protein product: CARSLDRGANSLAKNIQYF.

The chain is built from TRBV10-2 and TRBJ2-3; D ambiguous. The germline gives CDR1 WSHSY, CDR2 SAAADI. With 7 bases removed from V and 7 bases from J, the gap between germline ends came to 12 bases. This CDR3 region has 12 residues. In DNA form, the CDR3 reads TGCGCCAGCATGAGTTCGCTTAATACGCAGTATTTT. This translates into CASMSSLNTQYF.

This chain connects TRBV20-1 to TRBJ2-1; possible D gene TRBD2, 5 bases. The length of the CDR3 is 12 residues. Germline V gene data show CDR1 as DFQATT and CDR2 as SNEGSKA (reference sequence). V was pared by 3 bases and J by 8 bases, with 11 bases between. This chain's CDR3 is CSASSGLHEQFF. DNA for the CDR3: TGCAGTGCTAGTTCGGGATTGCATGAGCAGTTCTTC.

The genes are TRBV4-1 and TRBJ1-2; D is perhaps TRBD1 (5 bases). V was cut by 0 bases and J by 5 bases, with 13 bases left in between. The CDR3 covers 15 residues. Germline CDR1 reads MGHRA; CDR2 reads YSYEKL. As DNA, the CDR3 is TGCGCCAGCAGCCAAGATTACGCAGGGTGGTATGGCTACACCTTC. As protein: CASSQDYAGWYGYTF.

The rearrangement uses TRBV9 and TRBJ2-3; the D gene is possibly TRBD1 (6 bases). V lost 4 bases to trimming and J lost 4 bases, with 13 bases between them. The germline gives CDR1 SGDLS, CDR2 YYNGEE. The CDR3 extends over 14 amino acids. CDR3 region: CASSPQGSADTQYF. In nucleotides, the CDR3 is TGTGCCAGCAGCCCTCAGGGGAGCGCAGATACGCAGTATTTT.

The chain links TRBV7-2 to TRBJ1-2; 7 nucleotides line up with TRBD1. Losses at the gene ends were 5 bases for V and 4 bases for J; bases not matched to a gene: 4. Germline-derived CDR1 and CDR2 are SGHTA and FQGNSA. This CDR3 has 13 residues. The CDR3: CASSPGQTYGYTF. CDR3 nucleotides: TGTGCCAGCAGCCCGGGACAGACCTATGGCTACACCTTC.

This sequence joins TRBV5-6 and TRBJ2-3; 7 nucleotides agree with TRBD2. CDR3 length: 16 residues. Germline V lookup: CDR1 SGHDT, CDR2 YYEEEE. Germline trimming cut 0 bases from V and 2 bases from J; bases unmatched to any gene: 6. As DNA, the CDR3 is TGTGCCAGCAGCTTGGCCGTTAGCGGGTCCACAGATACGCAGTATTTT. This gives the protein CASSLAVSGSTDTQYF.

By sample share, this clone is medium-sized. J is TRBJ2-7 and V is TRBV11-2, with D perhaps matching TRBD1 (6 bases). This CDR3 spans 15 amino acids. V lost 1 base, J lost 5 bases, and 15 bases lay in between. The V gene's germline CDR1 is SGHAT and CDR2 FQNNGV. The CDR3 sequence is CASSLGAGVRDEQYF. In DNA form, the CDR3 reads TGTGCCAGCAGCTTAGGCGCAGGGGTAAGGGACGAGCAGTACTTC.

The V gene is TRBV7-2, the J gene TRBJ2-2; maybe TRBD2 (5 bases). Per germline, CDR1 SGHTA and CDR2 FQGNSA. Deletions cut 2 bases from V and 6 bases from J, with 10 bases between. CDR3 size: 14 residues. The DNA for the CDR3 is TGTGCCAGCAGCTTAATACTAGTTGCCGGGGAGCTGTTTTTT. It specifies CASSLILVAGELFF.

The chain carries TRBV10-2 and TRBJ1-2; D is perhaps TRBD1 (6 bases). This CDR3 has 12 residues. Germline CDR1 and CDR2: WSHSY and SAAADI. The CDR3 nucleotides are TGCGCAACGCAAAAGGACAGTTATGGCTACACCTTC. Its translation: CATQKDSYGYTF.

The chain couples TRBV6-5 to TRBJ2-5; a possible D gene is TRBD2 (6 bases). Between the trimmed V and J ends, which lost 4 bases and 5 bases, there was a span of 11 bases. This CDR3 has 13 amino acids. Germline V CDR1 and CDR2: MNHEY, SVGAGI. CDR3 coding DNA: TGTGCCAGCAGTTTGGGGGAGGAGGAGACCCAGTACTTC. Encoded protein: CASSLGEEETQYF.

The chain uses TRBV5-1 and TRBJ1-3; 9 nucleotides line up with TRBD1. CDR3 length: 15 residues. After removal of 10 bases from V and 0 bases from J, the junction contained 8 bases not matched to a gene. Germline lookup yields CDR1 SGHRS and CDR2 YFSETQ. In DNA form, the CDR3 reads TGCGCCTCCGCCCGACAGGGGGACTCTGGAAACACCATATATTTT. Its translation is CASARQGDSGNTIYF.

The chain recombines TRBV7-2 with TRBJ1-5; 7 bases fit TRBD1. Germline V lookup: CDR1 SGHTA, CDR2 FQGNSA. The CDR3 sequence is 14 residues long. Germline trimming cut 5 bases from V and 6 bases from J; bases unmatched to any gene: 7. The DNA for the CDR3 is TGTGCCAGCAGCGAGACAGGGTACAGTCAGCCCCAGCATTTT. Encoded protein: CASSETGYSQPQHF.